One and the same sample provided the 14 T cell receptor beta chains below, sequenced in a study of blood T cell repertoires in COVID-19. The table came from immunoSEQ multiplex PCR; TCRdb's copy has only in-frame clones and leaves some out. The table has some 140,000 clones, 80% to 85% seen once. The sequenced material came from PBMCs or T cells enriched from blood (not recorded which). The receptors were sampled from a man aged 25-45 years who had recovered from COVID-19.

This sequence joins TRBV7-2 and TRBJ1-5, with a weak D call TRBD1 (6 bases). CDR1 and CDR2 (germline): SGHTA, FQGNSA. V was trimmed by 1 base and J by 6 bases, leaving 13 bases between them. This CDR3 contains 15 residues. The CDR3 DNA reads as TGTGCCAGCAGCTTAGGAGGGGGAAATAGTCAGCCCCAGCATTTT. Amino acid sequence: CASSLGGGNSQPQHF.

The chain links TRBV6-5 to TRBJ1-1; 8 bases align to TRBD1. The V and J ends lost 4 bases and 1 base, in that order; junction bases with no gene match: 8. The CDR3 loop spans 16 amino acids. Germline CDR1 reads MNHEY; CDR2 reads SVGAGI. The CDR3 nucleotides read TGTGCCAGCAGTTCCCAAGGGGACAGGAGGAACACTGAAGCTTTCTTT. Translation: CASSSQGDRRNTEAFF.

This sequence joins TRBV24-1 and TRBJ2-2; D might be TRBD2 (6 bases). Germline assignment: CDR1 KGHDR and CDR2 SFDVKD. The CDR3 runs to 13 residues. CDR3 nucleotide sequence: TGTGGAGTCGGGAGTCGGTACACCGGGGAGCTGTTTTTT. Its translation is CGVGSRYTGELFF.

The J gene is TRBJ2-7, the V gene TRBV5-1; 13 bases map to TRBD2. This CDR3 spans 17 amino acids. Trimming at V came to 4 bases and at J to 5 bases, leaving 12 bases not matched to a gene. Germline CDR1 is SGHRS and CDR2 is YFSETQ. For the CDR3, the DNA is TGCGCCAGCAGCACACTCCTTGGGACTAGCGGGACCAACGAGCAGTACTTC. Translated, it gives CASSTLLGTSGTNEQYF.

The rearrangement links TRBV5-1 to TRBJ2-2; 10 bases are a match to TRBD2. V was pared by 7 bases and J by 0 bases, with 3 bases of the junction left unmatched. This CDR3 is built from 15 residues. The V gene's germline CDR1 is SGHRS and CDR2 YFSETQ. The CDR3 DNA reads TGCGCCAGCCGTAGCGGGAGGTCGAACACCGGGGAGCTGTTTTTT. It is translated as CASRSGRSNTGELFF.

The chain joins TRBV7-9 to TRBJ2-7; 15 bases map to TRBD2. The length of the CDR3 is 15 residues. V dropped 5 bases and J dropped 7; count of bases not matched to a gene: 6. Germline V lookup: CDR1 SEHNR, CDR2 FQNEAQ (reference sequence). CDR3 region: CASSPGTSGRPEQYF. CDR3 in DNA: TGTGCCAGCAGCCCCGGGACTAGCGGGAGGCCTGAGCAGTACTTC.

The chain has TRBV12-5 and TRBJ1-5; D gene ambiguous. The germline V gene encodes CDR1 LGHNT and CDR2 FRNRAP. Trimming left V 7 bases short and J 7 bases short, with 14 bases between. The CDR3 runs 13 residues. CDR3 protein: CASASQVGQPQHF. In nucleotides, the CDR3 is TGTGCTAGTGCATCGCAGGTTGGGCAGCCCCAGCATTTT.

The chain uses TRBV7-8 and TRBJ2-3; 8 bases align to TRBD2. V lost 1 base, J lost 6 bases, and 6 bases stayed unmatched. The CDR3 runs 15 residues. Germline V gene lookup returns CDR1 SGHVS and CDR2 FQNEAQ. This chain's CDR3 is CASSLDGGAQDTQYF. The CDR3 DNA reads TGTGCCAGCAGCTTAGACGGGGGGGCCCAGGATACGCAGTATTTT.

The V and J genes are TRBV6-1 and TRBJ2-7; 7 bases are a match to TRBD1. Germline V gives CDR1 MNHNS, CDR2 SASEGT. With V trimmed by 2 bases and J by 4 bases, 8 bases remained unmatched. The CDR3 length is 15 residues. CDR3 DNA sequence: TGTGCCAGCAGTGAAATGGCGACAGGGTGGTACGAGCAGTACGTC. This codes for CASSEMATGWYEQYV.

This chain uses TRBV19 with TRBJ2-7; TRBD2 might be the D (6 bases). Trimming pared 4 bases from V and 3 bases from J, leaving 13 bases between. This CDR3 region has 14 residues. CDR1 LNHDA and CDR2 SQIVND come from the germline V gene (reference sequence). The CDR3: CASSRRGTIYEQYF. For the CDR3, the DNA is TGTGCCAGTAGTAGGAGGGGAACGATCTACGAGCAGTACTTC.

The chain uses TRBV10-2 and TRBJ2-7; D unresolved. Germline CDR1 reads WSHSY; CDR2 reads SAAADI. The CDR3 extends over 14 amino acids. Trimming cost V 5 bases and J 0 bases, with 11 bases left between them. CDR3 DNA: TGCGCCAGCAGTCCGAGTAGCAGCTCCTACGAGCAGTACTTC. Translated: CASSPSSSSYEQYF.

V is TRBV24-1 and J is TRBJ2-5; D uncertain. The CDR3 has 13 amino acids. CDR1 KGHDR and CDR2 SFDVKD come from the germline V gene. V lost 4 bases, J lost 5 bases, and 10 bases lay in between. The CDR3 nucleotides are TGTGCCACCAGTGACCCTAGTGATGAGACCCAGTACTTC. It codes for CATSDPSDETQYF.

The rearrangement joins TRBV2 to TRBJ2-1; no firm D call. Germline-derived CDR1 and CDR2 are SNHLY and FYNNEI. V was clipped by 6 bases and J by 3 bases, with 12 bases between them. The CDR3 is made up of 14 amino acids. The CDR3 nucleotides are TGTGCCAGCAGAACGGGTTTCATCTACAATGAGCAGTTCTTC. Its translation is CASRTGFIYNEQFF.

The gene calls are TRBV19 and TRBJ2-7, with D perhaps TRBD2 (5 bases). This CDR3 spans 14 amino acids. The germline gives CDR1 LNHDA, CDR2 SQIVND (reference sequence). V was cut by 2 bases and J by 2 bases, with 10 bases left in between. The CDR3 DNA is TGTGCCAGTAGTATAAGTGGGAGCGCCTACGAGCAGTACTTC. Encoded protein: CASSISGSAYEQYF.